Sequencing of this T cell receptor beta chain was carried out in a study of cytomegalovirus exposure and HLA in healthy donors. Study-wide background: Early on, a data release was issued that held roughly 80 million unique TCRs from HLA-typed donors.

A word on this clone: The antigen is not known.

Whole-study findings and limits: Within an earlier analysis, most TCR beta V segments proved productive either about 90% or about 30% of the time. High sensitivity and specificity were reportedly achieved when the classifier diagnosed cytomegalovirus status. Roughly even sequencing depth across donors was the assumption behind the presence/absence analyses.

The primer mix had 60 Vbeta and 13 Jbeta primers. Assay used: immunoSEQ multiplex PCR; TCRdb lists only in-frame clones, some missing. The table lists 200,000 to 250,000 clones, around 80% of them singletons. V was shortened by 2 bases and J by 8 bases, with 12 bases between the two germline ends. Germline V CDR1 and CDR2: MGHRA, YSYEKL. The CDR3 spans 13 residues. The TCR sequence derives from a man aged 25 to 40 in good health and CMV-seronegative. Input material: PBMCs. The V call is TRBV4-1, the J call TRBJ1-2; tentative D call: TRBD1 (6 bases). CDR3: CASSQLQGAGYTF. The CDR3 DNA sequence: TGCGCCAGCAGCCAACTACAGGGTGCCGGCTACACCTTC.